This TCR beta chain was sequenced in a study of blood T cell repertoires in COVID-19. There are 13 residues in the CDR3. CDR1 MNHEY and CDR2 SVGAGI come from the germline V gene. V lost 5 bases and J lost 1, with 8 bases in between. Only one count was recorded for this clone. Assay used: immunoSEQ multiplex PCR; TCRdb lists only in-frame clones, some missing. Of roughly 340,000 clones listed, about 90% are singletons. V and J are TRBV6-5 and TRBJ1-1, with D perhaps TRBD1 (6 bases). The sequence came from a woman between 18 and 30 years old who had recovered from COVID-19. The sample comprised peripheral blood. This CDR3 is CASSLQGNTEAFF. The CDR3 DNA reads TGTGCCAGCAGTCTACAGGGGAACACTGAAGCTTTCTTT.